Sequencing of this T cell receptor (beta chain) was carried out in a study of blood T cell repertoires in COVID-19. Per the original data handling: It was from reference gene primer amplification that nucleated cell counts were estimated. Profiling relied on immunoSEQ multiplex PCR, and the TCRdb table lists in-frame clones only, not all of them. V, J and clone size are taken as reported in that table, and D and trimming were inferred from the DNA itself. Here the sample spans fewer than 300,000 clones, roughly 90% being singletons. CDR1 and CDR2 from the germline V gene are MDHEN and SYDVKM. V lost 6 bases to trimming and J lost 5 bases, with 17 bases between them. CDR3 size: 16 residues. The table lists this clone with a count of one.

The receptor was derived from a woman under 40 with COVID-19, enrolled during active disease. The rearrangement joins TRBV28 to TRBJ1-6; D call uncertain. The specimen sequenced was peripheral blood. The CDR3 here is CASRSTNRGNNSPLHF. The CDR3 DNA reads as TGTGCCAGCAGATCAACGAACAGAGGGAATAATTCACCCCTCCACTTT. Full variable domain (outside the CDR3, taken from reference TRBV28 and TRBJ1-6): DVKVTQSSRYLVKRTGEKVFLECVQDMDHENMFWYRQDPGLGLRLIYFSYDVKMKEKGDIPEGYSVSREKKERFSLILESASTNQTSMYLCASRSTNRGNNSPLHFGNGTRLTVT.